This T cell receptor beta chain comes out of a study of spatial heterogeneity in lung cancer. The study's findings and limits: Counts that tracked tumor mutation counts were those of expanded intratumoral alpha and beta TCRs.

This sample's time point: sample taken at primary tumor resection. Unsorted whole RNA samples from tumor, nontumor lung or frozen PBMC were sequenced. With regard to this clonotype: Its target is not known. Since it is a stray read in a library aimed at alpha chains, this beta chain has a size that is not meaningful.

A distinct unique molecular identifier was carried by each TCR cDNA molecule. TCRdb fed the 5' RACE reads into MiXCR, producing one record per CDR3 protein. In the table there are 18,000 or so distinct CDR3 sequences, 9.5% to 10% of which are singletons. CDR1 ENHRY and CDR2 SYGVKD come from the germline V gene. The CDR3 runs 11 residues. With 5 bases removed from V and 6 bases from J, the gap between germline ends came to 4 bases. V gene TRBV10-3 combines with J gene TRBJ1-4; no clear D gene. This specimen was lung tumor tissue, taken at surgery. This receptor was obtained from a female donor with early-stage non-small cell lung cancer. CDR3 amino acids: CAISTDEKLFF. CDR3 bases: TGTGCCATCAGTACGGATGAAAAACTGTTTTTT.